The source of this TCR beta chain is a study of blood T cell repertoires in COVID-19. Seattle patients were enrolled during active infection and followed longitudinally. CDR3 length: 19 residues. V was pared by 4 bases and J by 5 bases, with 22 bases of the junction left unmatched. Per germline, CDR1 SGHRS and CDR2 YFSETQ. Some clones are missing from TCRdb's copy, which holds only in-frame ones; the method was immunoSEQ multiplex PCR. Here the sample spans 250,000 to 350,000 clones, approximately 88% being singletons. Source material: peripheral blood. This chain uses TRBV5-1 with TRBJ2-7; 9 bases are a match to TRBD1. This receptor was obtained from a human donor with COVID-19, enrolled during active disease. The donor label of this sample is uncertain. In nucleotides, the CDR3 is TGCGCCAGCAGCACCGACCCGGGACAGGGTTCGCTTTCCTACGACGAGCAGTACTTC. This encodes CASSTDPGQGSLSYDEQYF. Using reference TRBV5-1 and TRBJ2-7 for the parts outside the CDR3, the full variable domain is KAGVTQTPRYLIKTRGQQVTLSCSPISGHRSVSWYQQTPGQGLQFLFEYFSETQRNKGNFPGRFSGRQFSNSRSEMNVSTLELGDSALYLCASSTDPGQGSLSYDEQYFGPGTRLTVT.